Included here is one TCR beta chain sequence, with context. Its antigen is still unknown. This sample is part of a study of CD8+CD57+ T cells in acquired aplastic anemia. Study-level points and caveats: Patients and controls turned out to have roughly 30 CD8+ CDR3 sequences in common.

It was patients with CD8+CD57+ cell expansion by flow cytometry who were chosen for sequencing. Sampling of blood occurred while the patients had still received no therapy. Researchers used genomic DNA as the template to profile TCR beta VDJ and CDR3. TCRdb ran MiXCR on the reads and lists one entry per CDR3 protein. The sample records approximately 300,000 distinct CDR3 sequences, about 50% being singletons. CDR1 is SGHVS and CDR2 is FQNEAQ in the germline V gene. The CDR3 is 14 residues long. V was clipped by 4 bases and J by 5 bases; unmatched bases: 7. The chain joins TRBV7-8 to TRBJ2-7; 8 bases agree with TRBD1. The TCR was taken from a human donor with aplastic anemia. Material: sorted CD4+, CD8+, or CD8+CD57+ T cells (not recorded which) from PBMCs. DNA of the CDR3: TGTGCCAGCAGCTCCGGACAGGGCGCCAACGAGCAGTACTTC. Protein product: CASSSGQGANEQYF.